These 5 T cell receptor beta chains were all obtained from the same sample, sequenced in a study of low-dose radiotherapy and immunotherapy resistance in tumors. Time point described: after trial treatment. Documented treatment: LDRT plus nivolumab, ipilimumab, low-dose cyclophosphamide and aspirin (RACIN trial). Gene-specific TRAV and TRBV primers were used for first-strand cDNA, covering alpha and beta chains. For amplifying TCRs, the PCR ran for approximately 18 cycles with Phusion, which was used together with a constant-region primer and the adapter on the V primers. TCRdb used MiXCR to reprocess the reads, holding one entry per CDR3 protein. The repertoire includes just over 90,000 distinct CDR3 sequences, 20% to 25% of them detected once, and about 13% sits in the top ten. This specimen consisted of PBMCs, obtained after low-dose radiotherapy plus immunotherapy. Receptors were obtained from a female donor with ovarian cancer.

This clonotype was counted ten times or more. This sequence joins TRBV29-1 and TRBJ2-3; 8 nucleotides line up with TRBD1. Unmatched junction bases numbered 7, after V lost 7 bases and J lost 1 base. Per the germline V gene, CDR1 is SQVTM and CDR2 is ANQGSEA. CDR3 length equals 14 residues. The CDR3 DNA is TGCAGCGCGAGACCGGGACAGGGCACAGATACGCAGTATTTT. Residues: CSARPGQGTDTQYF.

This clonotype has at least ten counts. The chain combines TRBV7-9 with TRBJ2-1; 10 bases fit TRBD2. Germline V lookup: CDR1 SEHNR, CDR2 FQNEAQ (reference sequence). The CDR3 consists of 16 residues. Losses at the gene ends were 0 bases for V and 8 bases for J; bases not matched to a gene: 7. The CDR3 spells CASSLAWLAGEDEQFF. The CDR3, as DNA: TGTGCCAGCAGCTTAGCATGGCTAGCGGGAGAGGATGAGCAGTTCTTC.

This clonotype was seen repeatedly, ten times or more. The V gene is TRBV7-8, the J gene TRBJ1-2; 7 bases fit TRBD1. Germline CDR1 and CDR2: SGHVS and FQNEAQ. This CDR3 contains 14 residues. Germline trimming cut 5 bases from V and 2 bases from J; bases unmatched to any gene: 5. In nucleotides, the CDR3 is TGTGCCAGCAGCGTGGGCAGGGGGAACTATGGCTACACCTTC. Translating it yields CASSVGRGNYGYTF.

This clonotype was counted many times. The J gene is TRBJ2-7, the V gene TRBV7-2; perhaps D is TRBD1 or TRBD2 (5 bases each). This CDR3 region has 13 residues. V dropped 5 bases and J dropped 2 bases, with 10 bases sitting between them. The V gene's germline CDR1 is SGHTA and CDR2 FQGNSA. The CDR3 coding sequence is TGTGCCAGCAGCCCGGGGCCCGCCTACGAGCAGTACTTC. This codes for CASSPGPAYEQYF.

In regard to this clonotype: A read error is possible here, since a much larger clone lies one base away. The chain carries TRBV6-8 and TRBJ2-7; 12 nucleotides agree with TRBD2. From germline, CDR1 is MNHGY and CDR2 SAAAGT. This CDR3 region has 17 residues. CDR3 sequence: CASIYSPTSGRPYEQYF. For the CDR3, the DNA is TGTGCCAGCATTTACTCCCCTACTAGCGGGAGGCCCTACGAGCAGTACTTC.